Below are 16 T cell receptor beta chains sequenced from a single sample in a study of shared clonotypes between healthy human individuals. The data were produced by immunoSEQ multiplex PCR, yet TCRdb's version contains in-frame clones alone and is incomplete. The sample lists approximately 470,000 clones; approximately 84% were seen once. Sequencing was carried out using PBMCs. The receptors stem from a woman aged 35 to 49 in good health. Some clones in this sample may be carry-over from other donors' samples.

The chain couples TRBV7-3 to TRBJ2-3; D may correspond to TRBD1 or TRBD2 (5 bases each). The CDR3 totals 12 residues. V was cut by 6 bases and J by 4 bases, with 8 bases left in between. Germline V gene data show CDR1 as SGHTA and CDR2 as FQGTGA. CDR3 loop: CASRGTSDTQYF. The CDR3 DNA sequence: TGTGCCAGCAGGGGGACGTCAGATACGCAGTATTTT.

The chain couples TRBV18 to TRBJ2-7, with 13 bases lining up with TRBD2. The germline V gene has CDR1 KGHSH and CDR2 LQKENI. The V segment lost 5 bases and the J segment 5 bases; nucleotides outside the gene matches: 6. The CDR3 covers 15 residues. CDR3 bases: TGTGCCAGCTCAGAGAGGACTAGCGGGAGCGACGAGCAGTACTTC. Translated: CASSERTSGSDEQYF.

The chain combines TRBV28 with TRBJ1-2; D not resolved. This CDR3 comprises 12 residues. Trimming shortened V by 6 bases and J by 0 bases, and 5 bases separated the two germline ends. Per germline, CDR1 MDHEN and CDR2 SYDVKM. CDR3 bases: TGTGCCAGCAGCGAGACTAACTATGGCTACACCTTC. It encodes CASSETNYGYTF.

The gene calls are TRBV7-2 and TRBJ1-2, with no clear D. The CDR3 has 12 residues. V was shortened by 2 bases and J by 7 bases, with 8 bases between the two germline ends. Germline V gene lookup returns CDR1 SGHTA and CDR2 FQGNSA. The CDR3, as DNA: TGTGCCAGCAGCTTACCCGGGTTTGGCTACACCTTC. Translation gives CASSLPGFGYTF.

CDR3 sequence (DNA): TGTGCCAGCTCACCCCTCCGCGATCAGCCCCAGCATTTT. Amino acid sequence: CASSPLRDQPQHF. This sequence joins TRBV18 and TRBJ1-5; no reliable D call. The V gene lost 3 bases and the J gene lost 5 bases, with 8 bases spanning the gap. Germline V gene data show CDR1 as KGHSH and CDR2 as LQKENI. The CDR3 contains 13 residues.

The chain carries TRBV25-1 and TRBJ1-1; 7 bases fit TRBD1. V shed 5 bases and J 4 bases; nucleotides not matched to a gene: 10. Germline-derived CDR1 and CDR2 are MGHDK and SYGVNS. The CDR3 length is 15 residues. CDR3 nucleotide sequence: TGTGCCAGCAGTAAGACAGGGTACGGGGGCACTGAAGCTTTCTTT. Encoded protein: CASSKTGYGGTEAFF. The variable domain in full, with the rest retrieved from reference TRBV25-1 and TRBJ1-1, is EADIYQTPRYLVIGTGKKITLECSQTMGHDKMYWYQQDPGMELHLIHYSYGVNSTEKGDLSSESTVSRIRTEHFPLTLESARPSHTSQYLCASSKTGYGGTEAFFGQGTRLTVV.

This chain joins TRBV5-1 and TRBJ2-7; a possible D gene is TRBD1 (7 bases). The CDR3 extends over 16 amino acids. Germline lookup yields CDR1 SGHRS and CDR2 YFSETQ. V gave up 0 bases and J gave up 5 bases, with 18 bases separating them. The CDR3 protein is CASSLARETGRDEQYF. The CDR3 DNA reads as TGCGCCAGCAGCTTGGCCCGGGAGACAGGGCGGGACGAGCAGTACTTC.

The chain has TRBV6-5 and TRBJ2-1; D is possibly TRBD1 (5 bases). Trimming stripped 0 bases from V and 2 bases from J, with 8 bases between. CDR3 length equals 15 residues. CDR1 is MNHEY and CDR2 is SVGAGI in the germline V gene. CDR3 DNA sequence: TGTGCCAGCAGTTACTCCCCAGGGACCTACAATGAGCAGTTCTTC. As protein: CASSYSPGTYNEQFF.

This clone was found once. This sequence joins TRBV10-3 and TRBJ2-1, with D uncertain. The germline CDR1 and CDR2 sequences are ENHRY and SYGVKD. V was cut by 3 bases and J by 9 bases, with 9 bases left in between. This CDR3 region has 12 residues. The CDR3 sequence is CAISDVGGEQFF. The CDR3 nucleotides are TGTGCCATCAGTGATGTCGGCGGTGAGCAGTTCTTC.

This clone was picked up one time. V is TRBV4-1 and J is TRBJ2-3; 8 bases match TRBD2. Trimming cost V 6 bases and J 7 bases; bases outside gene matches: 9. CDR1 MGHRA and CDR2 YSYEKL come from the germline V gene. This CDR3 has 14 residues. This CDR3 is CASSPGTRSNTQYF. Here the CDR3 DNA reads TGCGCCAGCAGTCCCGGGACTAGGTCAAATACGCAGTATTTT.

This chain connects TRBV7-2 to TRBJ1-2; D is undetermined. The CDR3 loop spans 15 amino acids. Germline V gives CDR1 SGHTA, CDR2 FQGNSA. V lost 5 bases, J lost 4 bases, and 17 bases lay in between. CDR3 residues: CASSGTGLVGYGYTF. The CDR3 DNA sequence: TGTGCCAGCAGCGGAACGGGATTAGTCGGCTATGGCTACACCTTC.

A remark on this clone: A read error likely explains this, since a far larger clone differs by one base. The V gene is TRBV30, the J gene TRBJ2-7; no definite D call. The CDR3 spans 15 residues. V dropped 7 bases and J dropped 2 bases, with 21 bases sitting between them. CDR1 and CDR2 (germline): GTSNPN, SVGIG (reference sequence). The CDR3 loop reads CALALGQIVAYEQYF. The CDR3 nucleotides read TGTGCCTTAGCCTTGGGCCAGATAGTGGCCTACGAGCAGTACTTC.

The chain has TRBV5-1 and TRBJ2-2, with D tentatively TRBD1 (5 bases). With 0 bases removed from V and 6 bases from J, the gap between germline ends came to 12 bases. This CDR3 has 15 residues. Germline CDR1 is SGHRS and CDR2 is YFSETQ. The CDR3 bases are TGCGCCAGCAGCTTGGACAGGCTTGCTTCCGGGGAGCTGTTTTTT. Its protein is CASSLDRLASGELFF.

This sequence joins TRBV2 and TRBJ1-2; D perhaps matches TRBD1 (6 bases). The CDR3 is 14 residues long. V lost 7 bases, J lost 2 bases, and 14 bases lay in between. CDR1 and CDR2 (germline): SNHLY, FYNNEI. The chain's CDR3 is CASTTRGQNYGYTF. CDR3 sequence (DNA): TGTGCCAGCACTACGAGGGGACAAAACTATGGCTACACCTTC.

In its sample, this clone was seen once. The chain couples TRBV2 to TRBJ2-7; 12 bases align to TRBD2. The CDR3 spans 17 residues. Germline V lookup: CDR1 SNHLY, CDR2 FYNNEI. V lost 4 bases, J lost 6 bases, and 13 bases stayed unmatched. The CDR3 protein is CASSGLAGGVPDGEQYF. In DNA form, the CDR3 reads TGTGCCAGCAGTGGGCTAGCGGGAGGGGTCCCCGACGGCGAGCAGTACTTC.

This chain links TRBV6-4 with TRBJ2-7, with a possible D match to TRBD2 (5 bases). Germline CDR1 reads MRHNA; CDR2 reads SNTAGT. This CDR3 has 16 residues. The germline V and J ends were trimmed by 2 bases and 2 bases, with 16 bases remaining between them. The chain's CDR3 is CASSDPGYLVAYEQYF. In DNA form, the CDR3 reads TGTGCCAGCAGTGACCCGGGATATCTGGTTGCCTACGAGCAGTACTTC.